This T cell receptor (beta chain) was profiled in a study of cytomegalovirus exposure and HLA in healthy donors. Germline CDR1 KGHSH, CDR2 LQKENI. V dropped 8 bases and J dropped 5; count of bases not matched to a gene: 9. This CDR3 has 14 residues. Primers for the PCR totalled 60 Vbeta and 13 Jbeta. How the authors handled the data: Later, an analysis found tens of millions of unique TCR beta chains, and approximately 10 million of these were shared. Sequencing was performed with immunoSEQ multiplex PCR; in TCRdb, only in-frame clones are kept and a portion is missing. The V and J calls and the clone size are those of that table, but D and trimming were determined from the DNA. The table records approximately 150,000 clones, 55% to 80% of them present only once. Study observations and caveats: A later analysis found TCR association rates differed by HLA locus, highest for DRB1 and lowest for HLA-C. Cytomegalovirus-associated status was assigned to some 160 TCR beta chains. When presence/absence was analysed, sequencing depth was taken to be roughly uniform across donors.

As regards this clone: What it recognizes is unknown.

The V and J genes are TRBV18 and TRBJ2-5, with 9 bases fitting TRBD1. The TCR originated in a woman aged 55-70 years in good health and CMV-seropositive. Sequencing was performed on PBMCs. Written as DNA, the CDR3 is TGTGCCAGCCGGGGACAGGGTTTAGTGGAGACCCAGTACTTC. It codes for CASRGQGLVETQYF.